The 17 T cell receptor beta chains listed next were all sequenced from one sample in a study of OX40 agonist ivuxolimab in advanced cancers. Sequencing used immunoSEQ multiplex PCR; TCRdb keeps in-frame clones, though not all of them. Among approximately 44,000 clones, about four fifths were seen once, and the ten largest hold 8% to 13%. The starting material was CD4+ or CD8+ T cells sorted from blood, obtained in a trial of the OX40 agonist ivuxolimab. These receptors all stem from an adult with an advanced solid tumor such as melanoma, head and neck, liver or kidney cancer.

The rearrangement links TRBV19 to TRBJ2-3; D remains ambiguous. The germline V gene has CDR1 LNHDA and CDR2 SQIVND (reference sequence). V was clipped by 6 bases and J by 0 bases, with 7 bases between them. This CDR3 region has 13 residues. CDR3 region: CASRRLSTDTQYF. Written as DNA, the CDR3 is TGTGCCAGTAGGAGACTCAGCACAGATACGCAGTATTTT.

Remarks on this clone: Other nucleotide sequences from this sample produce the same CDR3. This chain joins TRBV5-1 and TRBJ2-5; D ambiguous. Germline values: CDR1 SGHRS, CDR2 YFSETQ. This CDR3 is built from 11 residues. Trimming pared 0 bases from V and 3 bases from J, leaving 0 bases between. The CDR3 sequence is CASSLEETQYF. For the CDR3, the DNA is TGCGCCAGCAGCTTGGAAGAGACCCAGTACTTC.

The chain recombines TRBV19 with TRBJ2-3; 7 nucleotides align to TRBD2. CDR3 length: 15 residues. Trimming took 5 bases from V and 3 from J; bases not matched to a gene: 8. In germline, CDR1 is LNHDA, CDR2 SQIVND (reference sequence). The CDR3 coding sequence is TGTGCCAGTAGTGCGACTAGCCCAGGGACAGATACGCAGTATTTT. The encoded protein is CASSATSPGTDTQYF.

The V call is TRBV15, the J call TRBJ2-3; either TRBD1 or TRBD2 may fit D (5 bases each). V lost 9 bases, J lost 2 bases, and 24 bases lay in between. This CDR3 comprises 17 residues. Germline-derived CDR1 and CDR2 are LNHNV and YYDKDF (reference sequence). For the CDR3, the DNA is TGTGCCACTTTGCCCTCGGGCCATAGAGGGACCACAGATACGCAGTATTTT. Translation gives CATLPSGHRGTTDTQYF.

V usage is TRBV9 and J usage is TRBJ2-6; TRBD2 agrees at 13 bases. Germline CDR1 SGDLS, CDR2 YYNGEE. The CDR3 is made up of 18 amino acids. The ends lost 4 bases at V and 2 bases at J; junction bases unmatched: 6. CDR3 sequence: CASSFRTSGSTGANVLTF. The DNA for the CDR3 is TGTGCCAGCAGCTTTCGGACTAGCGGGAGCACTGGGGCCAACGTCCTGACTTTC.

This clone was recorded a few times. The chain combines TRBV5-1 with TRBJ2-7, with 9 bases fitting TRBD1. Germline CDR1 is SGHRS and CDR2 is YFSETQ. V was pared by 3 bases and J by 2 bases, with 3 bases of the junction left unmatched. This CDR3 has 14 amino acids. This CDR3 is CASSSQGATYEQYF. CDR3 nucleotides: TGCGCCAGCAGCTCACAGGGGGCTACCTACGAGCAGTACTTC.

V and J are TRBV19 and TRBJ1-1; D ambiguous. Trimming pared 5 bases from V and 7 bases from J, leaving 8 bases between. This CDR3 spans 11 amino acids. CDR1 and CDR2 from the germline V gene are LNHDA and SQIVND (reference sequence). In DNA form, the CDR3 reads TGTGCCAGTAGTGTGGACCGTGAAGCTTTCTTT. It encodes CASSVDREAFF.

The chain links TRBV5-1 to TRBJ2-5; maybe TRBD2 (6 bases). The CDR3 runs 14 residues. Germline values: CDR1 SGHRS, CDR2 YFSETQ. Trimming stripped 1 base from V and 5 bases from J, with 12 bases between. In DNA, the CDR3 is TGCGCCAGCAGCTTGACAGGACTACGGGAGACCCAGTACTTC. It codes for CASSLTGLRETQYF.

V gene TRBV18 combines with J gene TRBJ2-1; TRBD1 might be the D (5 bases). Trimming removed 0 bases at V and 6 bases at J, with 12 bases between. CDR1 KGHSH and CDR2 LQKENI come from the germline V gene. The CDR3 length is 15 residues. CDR3 coding DNA: TGTGCCAGCTCACCACCGGGAAAGGGGTCCAATGAGCAGTTCTTC. This encodes CASSPPGKGSNEQFF.

This chain links TRBV2 with TRBJ2-1, with 13 positions matching TRBD2. In germline, CDR1 is SNHLY, CDR2 FYNNEI. The CDR3 sequence is 17 residues long. V shed 9 bases, J shed 7 bases, and the junction held 15 bases outside the gene matches. The CDR3 DNA reads as TGTGCCAGGGGGGGGACTAGCGGGATCCGGAACCCAAATGAGCAGTTCTTC. Translated, it gives CARGGTSGIRNPNEQFF.

The gene calls are TRBV5-1 and TRBJ1-1; the D gene is possibly TRBD1 (6 bases). Germline CDR1 is SGHRS and CDR2 is YFSETQ. CDR3 length: 12 amino acids. Trimming took 1 base from V and 8 from J, leaving 9 bases between them. The CDR3 loop is CASSLTGLEAFF. The DNA for the CDR3 is TGCGCCAGCAGCTTGACAGGGCTAGAAGCTTTCTTT.

This rearrangement joins TRBV5-4 to TRBJ2-5, with 8 positions matching TRBD2. J lost 2 bases, V lost 7 bases, and 4 bases had no gene match. Germline CDR1 and CDR2: SGHNT and YYREEE (reference sequence). The CDR3 covers 13 residues. CDR3 amino acids: CASGLAGQETQYF. For the CDR3, the DNA is TGTGCCAGCGGGCTAGCGGGTCAAGAGACCCAGTACTTC.

V gene TRBV6-6 combines with J gene TRBJ2-5; D remains ambiguous. The CDR3 spans 11 residues. The germline V gene encodes CDR1 MNHNY and CDR2 SVGAGI (reference sequence). Deletions cut 5 bases from V and 2 bases from J, with 3 bases between. The CDR3 DNA is TGTGCCAGCAGTCGTCAAGAGACCCAGTACTTC. Translated, it gives CASSRQETQYF.

Concerning this clone itself: A much larger clone lies one base from this, so it may be a read error. Other nucleotide sequences in the sample specify the same CDR3. This chain joins TRBV7-2 and TRBJ1-2, with a weak D call TRBD1 (5 bases). The CDR3 loop spans 15 amino acids. Germline V gene sequence: CDR1 SGHTA, CDR2 FQGNSA. The CDR3 loop reads CASSLARRQTYGYTF. The CDR3 DNA reads as TGTGCCAGCAGCTTAGCCCGTAGACAGACCTATGGCTATACCTTC.

The genes are TRBV28 and TRBJ1-5; weak D call: TRBD1 (5 bases). The length of the CDR3 is 12 residues. V lost 9 bases and J lost 9, with 15 bases in between. In germline, CDR1 is MDHEN, CDR2 SYDVKM. CDR3 amino acids: CASTGVGGPQHF. In DNA form, the CDR3 reads TGTGCCAGTACTGGTGTGGGGGGGCCCCAGCATTTT.

The chain couples TRBV19 to TRBJ1-2; weak D call: TRBD1 (5 bases). Trimming stripped 7 bases from V and 0 bases from J, with 12 bases between. The CDR3 spans 14 residues. In germline, CDR1 is LNHDA, CDR2 SQIVND (reference sequence). The CDR3 region is CASTRQFSNYGYTF. The CDR3 nucleotides are TGTGCCAGTACCAGACAGTTCTCTAACTATGGCTACACCTTC. The entire variable domain, with the rest obtained from reference TRBV19 and TRBJ1-2, is as follows: DGGITQSPKYLFRKEGQNVTLSCEQNLNHDAMYWYRQDPGQGLRLIYYSQIVNDFQKGDIAEGYSVSREKKESFPLTVTSAQKNPTAFYLCASTRQFSNYGYTFGSGTRLTVV.

The chain employs TRBV27 and TRBJ1-1; 8 bases are a match to TRBD1. V was pared by 5 bases and J by 5 bases, with 10 bases of the junction left unmatched. CDR1 is MNHEY, CDR2 SMNVEV, per germline (reference sequence). The CDR3 totals 15 residues. CDR3 in amino acids: CASSPDRGVRTEAFF. The CDR3 region has the DNA TGTGCCAGCAGTCCAGACAGGGGAGTAAGGACTGAAGCTTTCTTT.